This T cell receptor (beta chain) was sequenced in a study of sequential checkpoint blockade in melanoma. Across the study: After both sequences, patients received maintenance nivolumab.

This CDR3 has 14 amino acids. The germline gives CDR1 SQVTM, CDR2 ANQGSEA. Trimming pared 7 bases from V and 0 bases from J, leaving 13 bases between. Treatment here: randomized to nivolumab then ipilimumab (arm A) or the reverse (arm B). The protocol was immunoSEQ multiplex PCR, while the TCRdb copy is restricted to in-frame clones and leaves out a portion. In the table there are about 14,000 clones, about 78% of which are singletons. This clone has only a few counts. This chain links TRBV29-1 with TRBJ2-1, with D possibly TRBD2 on 6 matching bases. The receptor was derived from a human donor with melanoma. The sample here was CD8+ T cells sorted from blood (inferred from file names), taken from a patient given nivolumab and ipilimumab in sequence. CDR3 loop: CSASPSDSYNEQFF. CDR3 in DNA: TGCAGCGCCTCACCTAGCGACTCCTACAATGAGCAGTTCTTC.